This T cell receptor (beta chain) originates from a study of T-cell memory formation after mild COVID-19 (dated by TCRdb to the early 2020s). Describing the broader study: TCR sequence clusters from the two donors were largely donor specific. In two donors, T-cell clones that expanded and contracted after mild COVID-19 were followed by sequencing TCRalpha and TCRbeta repertoires longitudinally. The cohort was made up of two young adult volunteers, one female and one male, who were previously healthy. What the research found in general, with its limitations: Contracting CD4+ clones appeared mostly in the CM and EM memory subsets, whereas CD8+ clones were enriched in EMRA. The detection of some responding clones in pre-infection memory suggests that pre-existing cross-reactive memory T cells joined the SARS-CoV-2 response. Only two mild cases were covered by the study, and larger cohorts that include severe cases with pre-infection samples were considered necessary. SARS-CoV-2 specificity was not confirmed for the second-wave clones peaking on day 37. Clones contracting from day 15 to 85 had balanced CD4/CD8 phenotypes, while a second wave expanding from day 15 to 37 was biased towards CD4+.

Instrument on record: Illumina NovaSeq 6000. cDNA libraries for TCRalpha and TCRbeta were prepared by 5'RACE using constant-segment primers, with sample barcodes and unique molecular identifiers added. RNA was extracted from every sample with Trizol reagent. Library amplification was performed in two PCR steps, and a second sample barcode and Illumina TruSeq adapters were introduced in the second step. Libraries were sequenced on an Illumina NovaSeq with 2 x 150 bp paired-end reads. As for the original processing: With migec v1.2.7, reads were demultiplexed and then collapsed into UMI-guided consensus sequences. Using mixcr v2.1.11, the UMI consensuses were aligned to TRA and TRB V and J templates and assembled into clonotypes. A clonotype was counted as expanded or contracted only if both edgeR and NoisET called the change significant, with noise models trained on biological replicates. For edgeR calls, the thresholds were a false discovery rate-adjusted p below 0.01 and a log2 fold-change of 1. As an exploratory analysis of dynamics, max-normalized trajectories of the 1000 most abundant clonotypes were examined by PCA with hierarchical clustering. Separately sequenced CD4+ and CD8+ repertoires were used to assign the CD4 or CD8 phenotype of responding clones. The raw public data were reprocessed by TCRdb itself: fastp quality trimming at Q25, MiXCR clonotype calling, in-frame beta chains only. Rows merge per CDR3 protein into single entries with the most common DNA and genes. The V and J calls reflect TCRdb's pipeline rather than the authors' work. The sample table holds fewer than 350,000 distinct CDR3 sequences, of which more than 15% were seen once. Clones ranked in the top ten supply about a fifth of the sample.

The CDR3 measures 12 amino acids from cysteine to phenylalanine. Only CDR3 DNA is held: 36 bases, read in frame from base 1. Cut back by 5 bases and 13 bases, the V and J ends lie 15 bases apart. CDR1 and CDR2 were assigned from the germline V gene (reference sequence) as SEHNR and FQNEAQ. PBMCs were isolated by Ficoll-Paque density gradient centrifugation. This clonotype occurred a few times. This clone's antigen is unknown. The record has no base qualities; no much larger clone is one base away. The material sequenced was PBMCs or a T cell subset sorted from them (not recorded which). The TCR comes from a man aged 18-30 years who had mild COVID-19 (a few samples of this study predate the infection). The sample titles of this study are shuffled in the database, so cell type and time point are left out; the donor was told from shared clones. The V and J genes are TRBV7-9 and TRBJ2-1; perhaps TRBD1 is the D gene, with 5 bases matching. The sequenced DNA is TGTGCCAGCAGCGAGACAGACCGCGGACAGTTCTTC. Its protein reads: CASSETDRGQFF.